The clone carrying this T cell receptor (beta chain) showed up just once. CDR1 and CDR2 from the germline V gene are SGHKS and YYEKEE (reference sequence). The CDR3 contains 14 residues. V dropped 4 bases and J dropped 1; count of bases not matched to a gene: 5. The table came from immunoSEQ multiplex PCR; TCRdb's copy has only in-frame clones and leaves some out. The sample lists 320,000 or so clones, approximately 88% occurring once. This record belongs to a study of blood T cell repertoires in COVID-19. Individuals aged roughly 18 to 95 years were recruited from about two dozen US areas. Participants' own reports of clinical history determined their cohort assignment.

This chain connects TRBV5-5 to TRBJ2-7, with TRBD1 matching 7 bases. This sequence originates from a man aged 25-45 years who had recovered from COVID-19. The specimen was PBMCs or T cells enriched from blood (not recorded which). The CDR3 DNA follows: TGTGCCAGCAGCCAGAGGACAGGTTCCTACGAGCAGTACTTC. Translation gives CASSQRTGSYEQYF.